A single TCR beta chain is shown here with its context. Antigen specificity is unknown. The data were obtained in a study of cytomegalovirus exposure and HLA in healthy donors. Overall study findings and caveats: Reportedly, cytomegalovirus status was diagnosed with high sensitivity and specificity. Rarity marked most TCR sequences, yet some public TCRs occurred in many donors. Confirmation in vitro established that three CMV-associated chains were specific for CMV antigens. According to a later analysis, TCR clusters from the first cohort tended to co-occur in the 120 or so validation repertoires.

With 0 bases clipped from V and 4 bases from J, the junction kept 15 bases outside the gene matches. Per germline, CDR1 SGHRS and CDR2 YFSETQ. This CDR3 is built from 18 residues. The protocol was immunoSEQ multiplex PCR, while the TCRdb copy is restricted to in-frame clones and leaves out a portion. Here the sample spans fewer than 150,000 clones, around 89% being singletons. V usage is TRBV5-1 and J usage is TRBJ2-7; 8 bases fit TRBD2. Source material: PBMCs. The receptor's source is a man aged 18 to 29 in good health and CMV-seronegative. CDR3 DNA sequence: TGCGCCAGCAGCTTGGTTCCAACAAGAAGCGGGGGACCATACGAGCAGTACTTC. It codes for CASSLVPTRSGGPYEQYF.